These 21 T cell receptor beta chains were all obtained from the same sample, sequenced in a study of blood T cell repertoires in COVID-19. TCRdb's table, derived via immunoSEQ multiplex PCR, lists solely in-frame clones and lacks some. The sample lists some 100,000 clones; about 89% were seen once. Sample: peripheral blood. The receptors were sampled from a man aged 50-60 years with acute or convalescent COVID-19.

V usage is TRBV5-6 and J usage is TRBJ1-1, with D tentatively TRBD1 (6 bases). The CDR3 has 13 residues. In germline, CDR1 is SGHDT, CDR2 YYEEEE. Trimming left V 2 bases short and J 4 bases short, with 9 bases between. The CDR3 here is CASSFEGGTEAFF. The CDR3, as DNA: TGTGCCAGCAGCTTTGAAGGGGGCACTGAAGCTTTCTTT. Supplemented by reference TRBV5-6 and TRBJ1-1, the full variable domain reads DAGVTQSPTHLIKTRGQQVTLRCSPKSGHDTVSWYQQALGQGPQFIFQYYEEEERQRGNFPDRFSGHQFPNYSSELNVNALLLGDSALYLCASSFEGGTEAFFGQGTRLTVV.

CDR3 protein: CASTDREYNEQFF. CDR3 nucleotide sequence: TGTGCCAGCACCGACCGGGAGTACAATGAGCAGTTCTTC. The chain carries TRBV2 and TRBJ2-1; a weak D match, TRBD2 (6 bases). Trimming left V 7 bases short and J 4 bases short, with 11 bases between. CDR1 is SNHLY, CDR2 FYNNEI, per germline. CDR3 length equals 13 residues.

This chain uses TRBV6-1 with TRBJ2-5; TRBD2 is a possible D gene (6 bases). The CDR3 runs 15 residues. Per the germline V gene, CDR1 is MNHNS and CDR2 is SASEGT. Trimming took off 0 bases at V and 5 bases at J, with 13 bases between the two ends. The CDR3 coding sequence is TGTGCCAGCAGTGAAGCCCCGGAGGGCCGGGAGACCCAGTACTTC. Translated, it gives CASSEAPEGRETQYF.

The V and J genes are TRBV15 and TRBJ2-7; D might be TRBD1 (6 bases). V was clipped by 4 bases and J by 5 bases, with 15 bases between them. From germline, CDR1 is LNHNV and CDR2 YYDKDF (reference sequence). The length of the CDR3 is 14 residues. DNA of the CDR3: TGTGCCACCAGCAATGGGGGCAGCCGCCACGAGCAGTACTTC. It codes for CATSNGGSRHEQYF.

V is TRBV9 and J is TRBJ2-7; no definite D call. The V end lost 5 bases, the J end lost 2 bases, and 17 bases lay between the germline ends. CDR3 length equals 15 residues. Per the germline V gene, CDR1 is SGDLS and CDR2 is YYNGEE. The CDR3 coding sequence is TGTGCCAGCAGTCGCGGTTTGGTGGAAACCTACGAGCAGTACTTC. Amino acid sequence: CASSRGLVETYEQYF.

A few counts support this clone. The V gene is TRBV12-3 or TRBV12-4, the J gene TRBJ2-3, with D possibly matching TRBD2 (5 bases). Trimming pared 8 bases from V and 3 bases from J, leaving 12 bases between. This CDR3 comprises 13 residues. CDR3 sequence: CASAEGWTDTQYF. The CDR3 coding sequence is TGTGCCAGCGCAGAGGGATGGACAGATACGCAGTATTTT.

The chain has TRBV7-6 and TRBJ1-5; possibly TRBD1 for D (5 bases). Germline assignment: CDR1 SGHVS and CDR2 FNYEAQ. The CDR3 consists of 13 residues. The ends were cut back, 6 bases at V and 5 bases at J, with 11 bases in the middle. The CDR3: CASSSTQDQPQHF. The CDR3 DNA reads as TGTGCCAGCAGTTCCACACAGGATCAGCCCCAGCATTTT. The full variable domain, rest sourced from reference TRBV7-6 and TRBJ1-5, is GAGVSQSPRYKVTKRGQDVALRCDPISGHVSLYWYRQALGQGPEFLTYFNYEAQQDKSGLPNDRFSAERPEGSISTLTIQRTEQRDSAMYRCASSSTQDQPQHFGDGTRLSIL.

The chain joins TRBV5-1 to TRBJ2-1; TRBD2 agrees at 15 bases. Trimming at V came to 7 bases and at J to 3 bases, leaving 8 bases not matched to a gene. The CDR3 loop spans 17 amino acids. In germline, CDR1 is SGHRS, CDR2 YFSETQ. CDR3 in DNA: TGCGCCAGCTTTCCGGGACTAGCGGGAGGAATCTACAATGAGCAGTTCTTC. It encodes CASFPGLAGGIYNEQFF.

V is TRBV2 and J is TRBJ1-1; D remains ambiguous. Germline V gene lookup returns CDR1 SNHLY and CDR2 FYNNEI. The CDR3 runs to 13 residues. Between the trimmed V and J ends, which lost 5 bases and 4 bases, there was a span of 11 bases. The chain's CDR3 is CASSSTIPTEAFF. In DNA form, the CDR3 reads TGTGCCAGCAGTTCTACGATACCCACTGAAGCTTTCTTT.

This clone was seen once. The J gene is TRBJ2-3, the V gene TRBV4-2, with 8 positions matching TRBD2. V shed 3 bases, J shed 3 bases, and the junction held 2 bases outside the gene matches. CDR3 length: 14 residues. The germline gives CDR1 LGHNA, CDR2 YNFKEQ. The CDR3 spells CASSQGLVTDTQYF. DNA for the CDR3: TGTGCCAGCAGCCAGGGACTAGTAACAGATACGCAGTATTTT.

V is TRBV27 and J is TRBJ2-7; 8 bases line up with TRBD2. The germline V gene encodes CDR1 MNHEY and CDR2 SMNVEV (reference sequence). Trimming at V came to 5 bases and at J to 5 bases, leaving 14 bases not matched to a gene. The CDR3 is 16 residues long. The CDR3 sequence is CASSQIGLAGRDEQYF. In DNA, the CDR3 is TGTGCCAGCAGTCAGATCGGGCTAGCGGGTAGGGACGAGCAGTACTTC.

The chain uses TRBV18 and TRBJ2-5, with D tentatively TRBD1 (6 bases). The CDR3 covers 13 residues. Per the germline V gene, CDR1 is KGHSH and CDR2 is LQKENI. Between the trimmed V and J ends, which lost 6 bases and 5 bases, there was a span of 13 bases. Here the CDR3 DNA reads TGTGCCAGCTCGCAGGGGTTTCGGGAGACCCAGTACTTC. It translates to CASSQGFRETQYF.

The chain uses TRBV5-1 and TRBJ2-1, with TRBD2 matching 9 bases. The CDR3 extends over 16 amino acids. CDR1 is SGHRS, CDR2 YFSETQ, per germline. The J segment lost 8 bases and the V segment lost 0 bases, leaving 9 bases of the junction unmatched. CDR3 protein: CASSLGSSGKGHEQFF. For the CDR3, the DNA is TGCGCCAGCAGCTTGGGGTCTAGCGGGAAAGGCCATGAGCAGTTCTTC.

This sequence joins TRBV27 and TRBJ1-5; weak D call: TRBD1 (6 bases). Germline assignment: CDR1 MNHEY and CDR2 SMNVEV (reference sequence). Trimming cost V 4 bases and J 6 bases, with 22 bases left between them. CDR3 length: 17 amino acids. The CDR3 DNA reads TGTGCCAGCAGTTACACAGGGACATTGGGGGCCGTTCAGCCCCAGCATTTT. Its translation is CASSYTGTLGAVQPQHF.

The chain combines TRBV4-2 with TRBJ2-2; 8 nucleotides align to TRBD2. J gave up 4 bases and V 3 bases, and 7 bases lay outside the gene matches. Germline CDR1 is LGHNA and CDR2 is YNFKEQ. The CDR3 runs 16 residues. Here the CDR3 reads CASSQSGRDVTGELFF. The CDR3 DNA reads as TGTGCCAGCAGCCAGAGCGGGAGAGATGTCACCGGGGAGCTGTTTTTT.

This clone was seen only once. This sequence joins TRBV13 and TRBJ2-7; TRBD2 agrees at 11 bases. Germline V gives CDR1 PRHDT, CDR2 FYEKMQ (reference sequence). The CDR3 contains 16 residues. The trim removed 1 base at V and 4 bases at J, leaving 6 bases unmatched. The CDR3 coding sequence is TGTGCCAGCAGCTTAGCTACTAGCGGGAGTATATACGAGCAGTACTTC. Translation: CASSLATSGSIYEQYF.

The chain uses TRBV23-1 and TRBJ2-7, with 7 bases aligning to TRBD2. TRBV23-1 is recorded as an ORF, its role being uncertain. The ends lost 1 base at V and 2 bases at J; junction bases unmatched: 8. This CDR3 comprises 16 residues. CDR3 sequence (DNA): TGCGCCAGCAGTCAATTACGGGGAGGGAGAACCTACGAGCAGTACTTC. Translating gives CASSQLRGGRTYEQYF.

V is TRBV19 and J is TRBJ2-3, with D hard to call. Trimming removed 1 base at V and 6 bases at J, with 5 bases between. CDR1 is LNHDA and CDR2 is SQIVND in the germline V gene (reference sequence). This CDR3 has 12 residues. The chain's CDR3 is CASSIVSDTQYF. The CDR3 coding sequence is TGTGCCAGTAGTATAGTATCGGATACGCAGTATTTT. The entire variable domain, with the rest obtained from reference TRBV19 and TRBJ2-3, is as follows: DGGITQSPKYLFRKEGQNVTLSCEQNLNHDAMYWYRQDPGQGLRLIYYSQIVNDFQKGDIAEGYSVSREKKESFPLTVTSAQKNPTAFYLCASSIVSDTQYFGPGTRLTVL.

The rearrangement uses TRBV5-4 and TRBJ2-7; TRBD2 aligns across 9 bases. V lost 3 bases, J lost 6 bases, and 7 bases stayed unmatched. The CDR3 has 14 residues. CDR1 is SGHNT, CDR2 YYREEE, per germline (reference sequence). As DNA, the CDR3 is TGTGCCAGCAGCTCGGGACTAGCCAAGGGCGAGCAGTACTTC. Encoded protein: CASSSGLAKGEQYF.

The CDR3 is CASSLTSGPISYNEQFF. The CDR3 DNA reads as TGTGCCAGCAGTCTAACTAGCGGACCGATCTCCTACAATGAGCAGTTCTTC. The gene calls are TRBV6-6 and TRBJ2-1, with 8 positions matching TRBD2. V dropped 5 bases and J dropped 0; count of bases not matched to a gene: 9. Germline CDR1 is MNHNY and CDR2 is SVGAGI (reference sequence). The CDR3 totals 17 residues.

The V gene is TRBV19, the J gene TRBJ2-7; tentatively, D is TRBD1 (5 bases). This CDR3 is built from 13 residues. CDR1 and CDR2 (germline): LNHDA, SQIVND (reference sequence). V was shortened by 2 bases and J by 3 bases, with 8 bases between the two germline ends. This CDR3 is CASSINRLYEQYF. The CDR3 coding sequence is TGTGCCAGTAGTATAAACAGGCTCTACGAGCAGTACTTC.